The T cell receptor (beta chain) described here comes from a study of T cell responses to AZD1222 COVID-19 vaccine. The CDR3 sequence is 15 residues long. The germline V gene encodes CDR1 GTSNPN and CDR2 SVGIG (reference sequence). Trimming cost V 2 bases and J 7 bases, with 17 bases left between them. The protocol was immunoSEQ multiplex PCR, while the TCRdb copy is restricted to in-frame clones and leaves out a portion. The sample includes about 100,000 clones, 92% seen only once; the top ten take approximately 1.3%. Material: peripheral blood, obtained on day 0 of AZD1222 vaccination. The receptor's source is an adult in good health. This chain connects TRBV30 to TRBJ1-4, with a tentative D call TRBD1 (5 bases). This CDR3 is CAWSSPAPGPEKLFF. The CDR3 DNA follows: TGTGCCTGGAGTTCCCCCGCCCCGGGGCCTGAAAAACTGTTTTTT. The entire variable domain, with the rest obtained from reference TRBV30 and TRBJ1-4, is as follows: SQTIHQWPATLVQPVGSPLSLECTVEGTSNPNLYWYRQAAGRGLQLLFYSVGIGQISSEVPQNLSASRPQDRQFILSSKKLLLSDSGFYLCAWSSPAPGPEKLFFGSGTQLSVL.